The rows below give T cell receptor beta chains drawn from one sample of a study of shared clonotypes between healthy human individuals. The repertoire was sequenced with immunoSEQ multiplex PCR; TCRdb's copy has only in-frame clones and lacks some. The sample lists about 520,000 clones; approximately 80% were seen once. The sequencing sample was made of PBMCs. Source of these receptors: a woman aged 40 to 55 in good health. Some clones in this sample may be carry-over from other donors' samples. Both conserved end residues are part of each CDR3. D genes are given only for firm matches. Where a row states a size, it is once, few, many or the class of an expanded clone; other rows omit it.

clone_size,j_call,v_call,cdr3_length,d_call,cdr3_nt,cdr3_aa
NA,TRBJ1-2,TRBV28,14,NA,TGTGCCAGCAGTTTAGTGGTAGAGGGGCATGGCTACACCTTC,CASSLVVEGHGYTF
NA,TRBJ1-2,TRBV7-2,15,NA,TGTGCCAGCAGCTTAGGAGGACAGTTAACCTATGGCTACACCTTC,CASSLGGQLTYGYTF
NA,TRBJ1-5,TRBV14,15,TRBD1,TGTGCCAGCAGCCTGGGACAGGGTATGAATCAGCCCCAGCATTTT,CASSLGQGMNQPQHF
NA,TRBJ2-3,TRBV27,17,TRBD1,TGTGCCAGCAGCCCGTCGGACAGGAGTGTTCACACAGATACGCAGTATTTT,CASSPSDRSVHTDTQYF
NA,TRBJ1-5,TRBV10-3,13,NA,TGTGCCATCAGTCGGGACCTCAATCAGCCCCAGCATTTT,CAISRDLNQPQHF
few,TRBJ2-5,TRBV18,16,TRBD2,TGTGCCAGCTCACCGAGACTAGCGGGACTTCAAGAGACCCAGTACTTC,CASSPRLAGLQETQYF
NA,TRBJ2-7,TRBV7-6,14,NA,TGTGCCAGCAGCGCGGGGACAGCTACCTACGAGCAGTACTTC,CASSAGTATYEQYF
NA,TRBJ1-5,TRBV19,12,NA,TGTGCCAGTAGTATTCTTAATCAGCCCCAGCATTTT,CASSILNQPQHF
NA,TRBJ2-7,TRBV18,15,NA,TGTGCCAGCTCACCACCCTCTCGGGGGGCGAGGGAGCAGTACTTC,CASSPPSRGAREQYF
NA,TRBJ1-2,TRBV28,14,TRBD1,TGTGCCAGCAGTTTAAACCCAGGGGGTAGCGGCTACACCTTC,CASSLNPGGSGYTF
NA,TRBJ2-2,TRBV7-3,15,TRBD2,TGTGCCAGCAGCATCTCGGGAGGGAACACCGGGGAGCTGTTTTTT,CASSISGGNTGELFF
NA,TRBJ1-3,TRBV6-1,14,NA,TGTGCCATCAACACAGGACGCTCTGGAAACACCATATATTTT,CAINTGRSGNTIYF
NA,TRBJ2-7,TRBV27,20,TRBD2,TGTGCCAGCAGAGAAACTGGACGGGGACTAGCGGTACGAGGCCGTTTGGGGCAGTACTTC,CASRETGRGLAVRGRLGQYF
NA,TRBJ2-1,TRBV19,16,TRBD2,TGTGCCAGTAGTATAGAAGCGGGAGCCACATACAATGAGCAGTTCTTC,CASSIEAGATYNEQFF
NA,TRBJ2-3,TRBV5-1,15,NA,TGCGCCAGCCGGCGAGGGATGTCGGGGACAGATACGCAGTATTTT,CASRRGMSGTDTQYF
NA,TRBJ1-3,TRBV23-1,18,TRBD1,TGCGCCAGCAGTCAATCGCCAATTGTCAGGGGGCCTGGAAACACCATATATTTT,CASSQSPIVRGPGNTIYF
NA,TRBJ1-1,TRBV19,14,TRBD1,TGTGCCAGTACCCTCGGACAGGGGAACACTGAAGCTTTCTTT,CASTLGQGNTEAFF
once,TRBJ2-3,TRBV2,15,TRBD2,TGTGCCAGCAGTGAGGATAGCGGGAGTGCAGATACGCAGTATTTT,CASSEDSGSADTQYF
NA,TRBJ1-5,TRBV6-4,14,NA,TGTGCCAGCAGTGACGAGGTAAGCAATCAGCCCCAGCATTTT,CASSDEVSNQPQHF
NA,TRBJ2-7,TRBV27,11,NA,TGTGCCAGCAGTTTAAATGGCGAGCAGTACTTC,CASSLNGEQYF
once,TRBJ1-1,TRBV28,14,TRBD1,TGTGCCAGCAATGGTGGTAGGGGGCCCACTGAAGCTTTCTTT,CASNGGRGPTEAFF
NA,TRBJ2-7,TRBV27,14,TRBD2,TGTGCCAGCACCATACTAGCGGGCGTGGGCGAGCAGTACTTC,CASTILAGVGEQYF
few,TRBJ2-7,TRBV4-2,17,TRBD2,TGTGCCAGCAGCCAAGAAAGCCCAGCGGGAGGGCCCTACGAGCAGTACTTC,CASSQESPAGGPYEQYF
NA,TRBJ2-7,TRBV27,14,TRBD2,TGTGCCAGCAGTTTGGCGGGAGGGGCTCACGAGCAGTACTTC,CASSLAGGAHEQYF
NA,TRBJ1-5,TRBV7-2,15,NA,TGTGCCAGCAGCTTATGGGTAACTGGCAATCAGCCCCAGCATTTT,CASSLWVTGNQPQHF
NA,TRBJ1-3,TRBV30,15,NA,TGTGCCTGGAGCGGTATCGGGACGGCTGGAAACACCATATATTTT,CAWSGIGTAGNTIYF
few,TRBJ2-7,TRBV7-4,15,NA,TGTGCCAGCAGTTTCCTCCGCTACTCACCCTACGAGCAGTACTTC,CASSFLRYSPYEQYF
NA,TRBJ1-1,TRBV15,13,NA,TGTGCCACCAGCAGAGATAGAGGCTCTGAAGCTTTCTTT,CATSRDRGSEAFF